What follows describes a single T cell receptor beta chain. The data derive from a study of response to subunit inactivated influenza vaccine. Germline lookup yields CDR1 LNHDA and CDR2 SQIVND (reference sequence). The CDR3 sequence is 14 residues long. V lost 3 bases, J lost 6 bases, and 4 bases stayed unmatched. TCRdb reprocessed the RT-PCR reads with MiXCR, giving one entry per CDR3 protein. Found here are about 530,000 distinct CDR3 sequences, approximately 12% of them singletons; the top ten hold around 13%. The chain recombines TRBV19 with TRBJ1-1, with TRBD1 identical over 10 bases. Here the sequenced sample was PBMCs from blood, taken 45 days after vaccination. The receptor was isolated from a man aged 45-65 years who received an inactivated influenza vaccine. In nucleotides, the CDR3 is TGTGCCAGTAGTATCGGACAGGGGGACGCTGAAGCTTTCTTT. Protein sequence: CASSIGQGDAEAFF.